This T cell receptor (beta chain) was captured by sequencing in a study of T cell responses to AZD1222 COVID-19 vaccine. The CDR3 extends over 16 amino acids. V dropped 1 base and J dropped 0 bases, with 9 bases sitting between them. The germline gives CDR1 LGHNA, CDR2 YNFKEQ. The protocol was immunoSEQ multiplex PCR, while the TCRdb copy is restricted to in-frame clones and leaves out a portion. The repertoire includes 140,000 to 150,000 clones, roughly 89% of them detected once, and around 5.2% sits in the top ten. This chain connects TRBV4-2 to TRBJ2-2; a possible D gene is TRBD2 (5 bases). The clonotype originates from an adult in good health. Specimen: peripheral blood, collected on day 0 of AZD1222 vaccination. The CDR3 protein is CASSQVSGANTGELFF. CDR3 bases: TGTGCCAGCAGCCAAGTGAGCGGCGCGAACACCGGGGAGCTGTTTTTT.